These 15 T cell receptor beta chains were all obtained from the same sample, sequenced in a study of T cell changes during pregnancy in multiple sclerosis. Profiling relied on immunoSEQ multiplex PCR, and the TCRdb table lists in-frame clones only, not all of them. The profile shows about 38,000 clones, about nine tenths of them singletons. Sequenced material: CD4+ T cells from peripheral blood mononuclear cells, taken after pregnancy. The origin of the receptors is a female donor in good health, enrolled as a control in a pregnancy study.

A few counts support this clone. This chain connects TRBV5-6 to TRBJ1-1; the D is unclear. Per germline, CDR1 SGHDT and CDR2 YYEEEE. V was cut by 4 bases and J by 6 bases, with 13 bases left in between. The CDR3 is 13 residues long. The CDR3 spells CASSRPTGAEAFF. In DNA form, the CDR3 reads TGTGCCAGCAGCCGCCCCACGGGTGCTGAAGCTTTCTTT.

The CDR3 region is CASSATGNTEAFF. CDR3 DNA: TGTGCCAGCAGTGCGACAGGGAACACTGAAGCTTTCTTT. The chain recombines TRBV6-4 with TRBJ1-1, with D perhaps TRBD1 (6 bases). V was shortened by 4 bases and J by 1 base, with 7 bases between the two germline ends. The CDR3 contains 13 residues. Germline assignment: CDR1 MRHNA and CDR2 SNTAGT.

The CDR3 reads CASSLWLAEETQYF. The CDR3 nucleotides are TGTGCCAGCAGCTTATGGCTAGCGGAAGAGACCCAGTACTTC. V gene TRBV7-9 combines with J gene TRBJ2-5; 7 bases are a match to TRBD2. CDR3 length: 14 amino acids. Germline V CDR1 and CDR2: SEHNR, FQNEAQ (reference sequence). After removal of 2 bases from V and 3 bases from J, the junction contained 3 bases not matched to a gene.

V usage is TRBV19 and J usage is TRBJ1-5, with TRBD1 matching over 8 bases. V lost 7 bases and J lost 2; bases outside the gene matches: 7. This CDR3 is built from 15 residues. Per germline, CDR1 LNHDA and CDR2 SQIVND (reference sequence). Here the CDR3 DNA reads TGTGCCAGTAAGACAGGGGTTTGGGGCAATCAGCCCCAGCATTTT. Amino acid sequence: CASKTGVWGNQPQHF.

The chain joins TRBV5-1 to TRBJ1-1; 9 bases map to TRBD1. The CDR3 covers 14 residues. Per the germline V gene, CDR1 is SGHRS and CDR2 is YFSETQ. Trimming cost V 4 bases and J 5 bases; bases outside gene matches: 6. The CDR3 protein is CASSRDRGGTEAFF. The CDR3 DNA sequence: TGCGCCAGCAGCAGAGACAGGGGGGGGACTGAAGCTTTCTTT.

The DNA for the CDR3 is TGTGCCAGCAGTTTATCGTCACAGAACTATGGCTACACCTTC. Translating it yields CASSLSSQNYGYTF. V is TRBV27 and J is TRBJ1-2, with unresolved D. V lost 0 bases, J lost 2 bases, and 7 bases lay in between. CDR1 is MNHEY and CDR2 is SMNVEV in the germline V gene (reference sequence). The CDR3 extends over 14 amino acids.

The genes are TRBV11-1 and TRBJ1-1; D is undetermined. The CDR3 extends over 12 amino acids. Per germline, CDR1 SGHAT and CDR2 FQDESV (reference sequence). Trimming shortened V by 7 bases and J by 8 bases, and 14 bases separated the two germline ends. DNA for the CDR3: TGTGCCAGCACCCCCGCTTCCCGGGAAGCTTTCTTT. It encodes CASTPASREAFF.

The chain is built from TRBV18 and TRBJ1-1, with 9 bases matching TRBD1. The CDR3 consists of 15 residues. Germline V gives CDR1 KGHSH, CDR2 LQKENI. The trim removed 2 bases at V and 4 bases at J, leaving 5 bases unmatched. The CDR3 protein is CASSPRTGDVTEAFF. The CDR3 DNA follows: TGTGCCAGCTCACCAAGGACAGGGGATGTCACTGAAGCTTTCTTT.

This chain uses TRBV7-9 with TRBJ2-3; TRBD2 might be the D (5 bases). V lost 5 bases and J 0 bases, leaving 18 bases between the germline ends. The CDR3 is 17 residues long. Germline assignment: CDR1 SEHNR and CDR2 FQNEAQ (reference sequence). The CDR3 DNA is TGTGCCAGCAGCCTCGGAGAGGGCGGGTCGAGCACAGATACGCAGTATTTT. It translates to CASSLGEGGSSTDTQYF.

The chain links TRBV6-5 to TRBJ2-2; maybe TRBD2 (6 bases). V was clipped by 5 bases and J by 4 bases, with 8 bases between them. The CDR3 consists of 13 residues. Germline V gene data show CDR1 as MNHEY and CDR2 as SVGAGI. This CDR3 reads CASSREVTGELFF. The CDR3 DNA reads TGTGCCAGCAGTAGGGAGGTCACCGGGGAGCTGTTTTTT.

This chain links TRBV30 with TRBJ2-3, with 8 bases fitting TRBD2. V dropped 5 bases and J dropped 2; count of bases not matched to a gene: 6. CDR1 is GTSNPN and CDR2 is SVGIG in the germline V gene (reference sequence). The CDR3 sequence is 14 residues long. CDR3 DNA: TGTGCCTGGGTCCCGGGACTAGTCACAGATACGCAGTATTTT. This encodes CAWVPGLVTDTQYF.

This clone was seen a single time. The chain recombines TRBV15 with TRBJ2-1; maybe TRBD2 (5 bases). Trimming pared 0 bases from V and 8 bases from J, leaving 11 bases between. CDR3 length equals 14 residues. Germline CDR1 is LNHNV and CDR2 is YYDKDF (reference sequence). The CDR3 sequence: CATSRDLASDEQFF. CDR3 nucleotide sequence: TGTGCCACCAGCAGAGATCTAGCAAGCGATGAGCAGTTCTTC.

The chain carries TRBV14 and TRBJ2-1, with TRBD2 as a possible D gene (6 bases). The V end was cut by 2 bases, the J end by 4 bases, with 15 bases between. The V gene's germline CDR1 is SGHDN and CDR2 FVKESK. The CDR3 is 16 residues long. CDR3 DNA sequence: TGTGCCAGCAGCCAACTCGGGACGGCGGGGTACAATGAGCAGTTCTTC. Translated: CASSQLGTAGYNEQFF. The variable domain in full, completed from reference TRBV14 and TRBJ2-1, reads EAGVTQFPSHSVIEKGQTVTLRCDPISGHDNLYWYRRVMGKEIKFLLHFVKESKQDESGMPNNRFLAERTGGTYSTLKVQPAELEDSGVYFCASSQLGTAGYNEQFFGPGTRLTVL.

V and J are TRBV13 and TRBJ2-6; 8 bases are shared with TRBD1. Losses at the gene ends were 5 bases for V and 0 bases for J; bases not matched to a gene: 9. Germline V gene data show CDR1 as PRHDT and CDR2 as FYEKMQ (reference sequence). The CDR3 length is 18 residues. The CDR3 loop reads CASSARDRSPSGANVLTF. CDR3 bases: TGTGCCAGCAGCGCCCGGGACAGGAGTCCCTCTGGGGCCAACGTCCTGACTTTC.

The chain couples TRBV7-9 to TRBJ1-2; D is unclear. CDR3 length: 13 amino acids. Trimming stripped 6 bases from V and 4 bases from J, with 12 bases between. Germline values: CDR1 SEHNR, CDR2 FQNEAQ (reference sequence). The CDR3 region has the DNA TGTGCCAGCAGTGCCAGAGGACTCTATGGCTACACCTTC. This encodes CASSARGLYGYTF.